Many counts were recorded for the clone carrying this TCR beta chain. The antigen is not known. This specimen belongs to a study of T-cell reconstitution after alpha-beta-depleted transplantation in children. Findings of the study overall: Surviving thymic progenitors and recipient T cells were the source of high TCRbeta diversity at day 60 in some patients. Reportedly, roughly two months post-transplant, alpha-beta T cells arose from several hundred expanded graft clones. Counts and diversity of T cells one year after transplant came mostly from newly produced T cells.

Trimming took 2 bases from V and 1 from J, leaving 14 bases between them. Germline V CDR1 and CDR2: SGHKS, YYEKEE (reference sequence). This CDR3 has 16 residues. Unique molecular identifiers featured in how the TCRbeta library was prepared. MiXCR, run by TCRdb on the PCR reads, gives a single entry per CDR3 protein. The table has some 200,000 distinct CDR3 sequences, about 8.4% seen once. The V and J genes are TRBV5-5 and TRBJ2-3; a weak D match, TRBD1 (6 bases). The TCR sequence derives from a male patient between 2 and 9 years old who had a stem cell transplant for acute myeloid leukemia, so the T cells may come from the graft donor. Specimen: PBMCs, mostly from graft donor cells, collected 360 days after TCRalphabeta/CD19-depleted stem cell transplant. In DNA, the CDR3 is TGTGCCAGCAGCTTTTTGGGGCCAGGGGGCACAGATACGCAGTATTTT. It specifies CASSFLGPGGTDTQYF.